The source of this TCR beta chain is a study of blood T cell repertoires in COVID-19. From germline, CDR1 is SGHNT and CDR2 YYREEE (reference sequence). V was pared by 3 bases and J by 0 bases, with 4 bases of the junction left unmatched. The CDR3 is 15 residues long. As processed by the authors: Counts of nucleated cells, estimated from reference gene primer amplification, were obtained. The method was immunoSEQ multiplex PCR; TCRdb's version includes in-frame clones alone and lacks a portion of them. V, J and clone size are those of that table, while D and trimming were read from the DNA. The data show about 150,000 clones, with over 90% seen just once and around 0.53% held by the top ten.

This chain links TRBV5-4 with TRBJ1-1; 8 bases are shared with TRBD1. Input material: peripheral blood. The receptor comes from a man aged 50-60 years with acute or convalescent COVID-19. CDR3 nucleotides: TGTGCCAGCAGCTGGGGACAGGAGTTGAACACTGAAGCTTTCTTT. Protein sequence: CASSWGQELNTEAFF. Filled out from reference TRBV5-4 and TRBJ1-1, the complete variable domain reads ETGVTQSPTHLIKTRGQQVTLRCSSQSGHNTVSWYQQALGQGPQFIFQYYREEENGRGNFPPRFSGLQFPNYSSELNVNALELDDSALYLCASSWGQELNTEAFFGQGTRLTVV.